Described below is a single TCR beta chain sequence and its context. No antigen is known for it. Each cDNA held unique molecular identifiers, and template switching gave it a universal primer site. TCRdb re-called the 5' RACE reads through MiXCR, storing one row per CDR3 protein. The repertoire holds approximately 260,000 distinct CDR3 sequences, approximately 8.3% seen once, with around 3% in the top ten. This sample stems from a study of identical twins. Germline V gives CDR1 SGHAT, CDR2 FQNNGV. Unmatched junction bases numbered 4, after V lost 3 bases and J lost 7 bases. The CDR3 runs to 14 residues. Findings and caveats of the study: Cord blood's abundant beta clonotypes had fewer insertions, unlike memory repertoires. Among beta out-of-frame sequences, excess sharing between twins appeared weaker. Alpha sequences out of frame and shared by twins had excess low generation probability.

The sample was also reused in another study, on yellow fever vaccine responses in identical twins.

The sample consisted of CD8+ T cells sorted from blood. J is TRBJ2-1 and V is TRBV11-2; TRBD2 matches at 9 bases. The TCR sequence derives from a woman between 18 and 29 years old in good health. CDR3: CASSFGAGGNEQFF. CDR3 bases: TGTGCCAGCAGCTTCGGGGCGGGAGGGAATGAGCAGTTCTTC.